The 25 T cell receptor beta chains below were found in one sample sequenced in a study of identical twins. TCRdb reanalysed the 5' RACE reads using MiXCR and keeps one entry per CDR3 protein. The table records 200,000 to 250,000 distinct CDR3 sequences, approximately 12% of them present only once. These data also formed part of another study, on yellow fever vaccine responses in identical twins.

Material: memory (CD45RO+) T cells sorted from blood. These receptors all stem from a woman between 18 and 29 years old in good health.

The chain's CDR3 is CASSPSYTGGGETQYF. CDR3 bases: TGTGCCAGCAGCCCCTCCTATACTGGGGGGGGTGAGACCCAGTACTTC. The rearrangement uses TRBV3-1 and TRBJ2-5, with 7 bases lining up with TRBD2. Germline CDR1 LGHDT, CDR2 YNNKEL (reference sequence). The CDR3 consists of 16 residues. Germline trimming cut 4 bases from V and 5 bases from J; bases unmatched to any gene: 13.

Only a few counts were recorded for this clonotype. The chain joins TRBV29-1 to TRBJ2-5, with TRBD2 matching 12 bases. V shed 4 bases, J shed 7 bases, and the junction held 10 bases outside the gene matches. CDR1 and CDR2 (germline): SQVTM, ANQGSEA. This CDR3 contains 15 residues. The CDR3 loop reads CSVGQITSGRPTQYF. In DNA form, the CDR3 reads TGCAGCGTTGGCCAGATCACTAGCGGGAGGCCGACCCAGTACTTC.

Ten or more counts support this clonotype. The chain combines TRBV12-3 or TRBV12-4 with TRBJ2-2; 8 bases fit TRBD2. CDR3 length: 15 residues. V was clipped by 7 bases and J by 1 base; unmatched bases: 5. CDR3: CASIPGGWNTGELFF. The CDR3 DNA reads TGTGCCAGCATCCCGGGGGGGTGGAACACCGGGGAGCTGTTTTTT.

This clonotype was seen repeatedly, ten times or more. The chain combines TRBV7-9 with TRBJ2-7; D gene unclear. Trimming shortened V by 0 bases and J by 2 bases, and 11 bases separated the two germline ends. This CDR3 contains 15 residues. Germline CDR1 and CDR2: SEHNR and FQNEAQ (reference sequence). The CDR3 DNA is TGTGCCAGCAGCTTAGCGACCATCGACACCTACGAGCAGTACTTC. The encoded protein is CASSLATIDTYEQYF.

This clonotype was picked up many times. The V and J genes are TRBV5-1 and TRBJ2-3; TRBD1 matches at 7 bases. This CDR3 contains 14 residues. CDR1 is SGHRS, CDR2 YFSETQ, per germline. The V segment lost 1 base and the J segment 6 bases; nucleotides outside the gene matches: 5. This chain's CDR3 is CASSLTPQGDTQYF. For the CDR3, the DNA is TGCGCCAGCAGCTTGACCCCACAGGGGGATACGCAGTATTTT.

This clonotype was counted at least ten times. Here the CDR3 DNA reads TGCGCCAGCAGCTCTAGGACAGGCTACTACGAGCAGTACTTC. This sequence encodes CASSSRTGYYEQYF. This chain links TRBV5-1 with TRBJ2-7; the match to TRBD1 covers 7 bases. Germline V gene lookup returns CDR1 SGHRS and CDR2 YFSETQ. This CDR3 contains 14 residues. V was clipped by 3 bases and J by 3 bases; unmatched bases: 6.

This clonotype has a count of ten or more. This chain's CDR3 is CASREGHFTPNQPQHF. The CDR3 coding sequence is TGTGCCAGCAGGGAGGGACATTTTACCCCGAATCAGCCCCAGCATTTT. This sequence joins TRBV2 and TRBJ1-5; D is perhaps TRBD1 (6 bases). V lost 6 bases and J lost 4, with 19 bases in between. Germline lookup yields CDR1 SNHLY and CDR2 FYNNEI. The CDR3 sequence is 16 residues long.

This clonotype has only a few counts. The CDR3 loop is CASSLVVPYEQYF. DNA of the CDR3: TGTGCCAGCAGCTTAGTAGTCCCCTACGAGCAGTACTTC. V is TRBV7-9 and J is TRBJ2-7; D unresolved. The germline CDR1 and CDR2 sequences are SEHNR and FQNEAQ (reference sequence). This CDR3 has 13 residues. Trimming took off 1 base at V and 2 bases at J, with 6 bases between the two ends. Full variable domain (remainder filled in from reference TRBV7-9 and TRBJ2-7): DTGVSQNPRHKITKRGQNVTFRCDPISEHNRLYWYRQTLGQGPEFLTYFQNEAQLEKSRLLSDRFSAERPKGSFSTLEIQRTEQGDSAMYLCASSLVVPYEQYFGPGTRLTVT.

This clonotype occurred a few times. The chain carries TRBV28 and TRBJ2-1; 10 bases are shared with TRBD2. CDR1 is MDHEN and CDR2 is SYDVKM in the germline V gene. The CDR3 runs 14 residues. V trimming: 6 bases; J trimming: 7 bases; junction bases outside the gene matches: 6. The CDR3 sequence is CASRSGGAQNEQFF. The CDR3 nucleotides are TGTGCCAGCAGGAGCGGGGGGGCTCAAAATGAGCAGTTCTTC.

This chain joins TRBV30 and TRBJ1-2; D remains ambiguous. V was shortened by 0 bases and J by 4 bases, with 9 bases between the two germline ends. The CDR3 runs 13 residues. In germline, CDR1 is GTSNPN, CDR2 SVGIG (reference sequence). Written as DNA, the CDR3 is TGTGCCTGGAGTGTACGGTCGGGCTATGGCTACACCTTC. It translates to CAWSVRSGYGYTF.

This clonotype has only a few counts. The V gene is TRBV12-3 or TRBV12-4, the J gene TRBJ1-2; no clear D. Trimming pared 5 bases from V and 5 bases from J, leaving 12 bases between. The length of the CDR3 is 13 residues. CDR3 coding DNA: TGTGCCAGCAGTCCAGACATCAAATATGGCTACACCTTC. It codes for CASSPDIKYGYTF.

The chain has TRBV7-9 and TRBJ2-3; possible D gene TRBD2, 7 bases. Trimming pared 1 base from V and 5 bases from J, leaving 13 bases between. The CDR3 has 15 residues. Germline CDR1 and CDR2: SEHNR and FQNEAQ (reference sequence). The CDR3 bases are TGTGCCAGCAGCTTAGACGGGGGGCCTGAAGATACGCAGTATTTT. Its translation is CASSLDGGPEDTQYF.

This clonotype turned up a few times. V and J are TRBV6-2 or TRBV6-3 and TRBJ2-7; D remains unclear. Trimming took 2 bases from V and 7 from J, leaving 9 bases between them. Germline V gives CDR1 MNHEY, CDR2 SVGEGT. This CDR3 is built from 12 residues. CDR3 loop: CASSYHPREQYF. CDR3 DNA sequence: TGTGCCAGCAGTTACCACCCCCGGGAGCAGTACTTC.

The rearrangement joins TRBV7-6 to TRBJ1-5, with D unclear. The ends were cut back, 8 bases at V and 5 bases at J, with 13 bases in the middle. Per germline, CDR1 SGHVS and CDR2 FNYEAQ. The CDR3 has 13 amino acids. In DNA, the CDR3 is TGTGCCAGCGGGCAGACAATCGATCAGCCCCAGCATTTT. Its translation: CASGQTIDQPQHF.

This clonotype was observed a few times. The rearrangement joins TRBV4-2 to TRBJ1-1; D unclear. This CDR3 is 16 amino acids long. V was shortened by 0 bases and J by 2 bases, with 13 bases between the two germline ends. Germline CDR1 reads LGHNA; CDR2 reads YNFKEQ. CDR3 coding DNA: TGTGCCAGCAGCCAAGAAGTTAGACGGACCAACACTGAAGCTTTCTTT. Protein: CASSQEVRRTNTEAFF.

This clonotype was detected many times. The chain employs TRBV15 and TRBJ1-5; D gene uncertain. The germline V and J ends were trimmed by 5 bases and 4 bases, with 9 bases remaining between them. The CDR3 has 13 residues. Per the germline V gene, CDR1 is LNHNV and CDR2 is YYDKDF (reference sequence). For the CDR3, the DNA is TGTGCCACCAGCCCGGTGGGAAATCAGCCCCAGCATTTT. This gives the protein CATSPVGNQPQHF.

The gene calls are TRBV7-2 and TRBJ1-2, with D perhaps TRBD1 (5 bases). V lost 7 bases, J lost 5 bases, and 11 bases lay in between. Germline CDR1 and CDR2: SGHTA and FQGNSA. CDR3 length: 12 residues. CDR3 loop: CASTYGGYGYTF. The CDR3 DNA reads TGTGCCAGCACATACGGGGGGTATGGCTACACCTTC. The full variable domain, with the rest looked up from reference TRBV7-2 and TRBJ1-2, is GAGVSQSPSNKVTEKGKDVELRCDPISGHTALYWYRQSLGQGLEFLIYFQGNSAPDKSGLPSDRFSAERTGGSVSTLTIQRTQQEDSAVYLCASTYGGYGYTFGSGTRLTVV.

The chain employs TRBV3-1 and TRBJ2-7; 7 nucleotides match TRBD2. CDR1 and CDR2 from the germline V gene are LGHDT and YNNKEL (reference sequence). The CDR3 loop spans 15 amino acids. Trimming at V came to 7 bases and at J to 0 bases, leaving 9 bases not matched to a gene. DNA for the CDR3: TGTGCCAGCAACCCGAAGGGAGGGAGCTCCTACGAGCAGTACTTC. This codes for CASNPKGGSSYEQYF.

This clonotype was recorded a few times. This chain uses TRBV11-2 with TRBJ2-7; TRBD1 matches 8 bases. Per germline, CDR1 SGHAT and CDR2 FQNNGV. This CDR3 is built from 15 residues. The junction had 11 bases not matched to a gene; V was cut back by 1 base and J by 9 bases. The CDR3 bases are TGTGCCAGCAGCTTAGTGGGACAGGTCTTTAGTCCGCAGTACTTC. Amino acids: CASSLVGQVFSPQYF.

This clonotype was seen a few times. The chain joins TRBV3-1 to TRBJ2-2, with a weak D call TRBD1 (5 bases). V dropped 5 bases and J dropped 0 bases, with 13 bases sitting between them. The germline V gene encodes CDR1 LGHDT and CDR2 YNNKEL (reference sequence). This CDR3 has 16 amino acids. The CDR3 nucleotides are TGTGCCAGCAGCAGAACAGGTTCGGCGAACACCGGGGAGCTGTTTTTT. Amino acids: CASSRTGSANTGELFF.

This clonotype has a handful of counts. This chain connects TRBV6-2 or TRBV6-3 to TRBJ1-5; possible D gene TRBD1, 5 bases. Trimming took 5 bases from V and 6 from J, leaving 14 bases between them. The CDR3 is made up of 14 amino acids. Germline CDR1 is MNHEY and CDR2 is SVGEGT. CDR3 DNA: TGTGCCAGCAGTCGGGACGGGAAACTTCAGCCCCAGCATTTT. It specifies CASSRDGKLQPQHF.

This clonotype appeared a few times. The chain joins TRBV14 to TRBJ2-7; D unresolved. CDR1 and CDR2 from the germline V gene are SGHDN and FVKESK. Trimming stripped 2 bases from V and 2 bases from J, with 4 bases between. The CDR3 is 12 amino acids. The DNA for the CDR3 is TGTGCCAGCAGCCAAATTCCCTACGAGCAGTACTTC. Translated, it gives CASSQIPYEQYF.

This sequence joins TRBV19 and TRBJ1-5; D might be TRBD1 (6 bases). The V end lost 3 bases, the J end lost 1 base, and 13 bases lay between the germline ends. CDR3 size: 16 residues. Germline V gene data show CDR1 as LNHDA and CDR2 as SQIVND (reference sequence). This CDR3 is CASSITRTVSNQPQHF. The CDR3 DNA reads TGTGCCAGTAGTATCACGAGGACAGTCAGCAATCAGCCCCAGCATTTT.

The rearrangement links TRBV21-1 to TRBJ2-1; the table calls TRBD1, which could not be checked here. TRBV21-1 is listed as a pseudogene. This CDR3 is built from 12 residues. The CDR3 loop reads CASTHRVHEQFF. CDR3 DNA sequence: TGTGCCAGCACCCACAGGGTGCATGAGCAGTTCTTC.

The chain links TRBV12-3 or TRBV12-4 to TRBJ2-5; TRBD2 agrees at 13 bases. This CDR3 has 14 amino acids. Unmatched junction bases numbered 3, after V lost 6 bases and J lost 5 bases. The CDR3 is CASSGLAGAETQYF. The CDR3 coding sequence is TGTGCCAGCAGCGGACTAGCGGGGGCGGAGACCCAGTACTTC.